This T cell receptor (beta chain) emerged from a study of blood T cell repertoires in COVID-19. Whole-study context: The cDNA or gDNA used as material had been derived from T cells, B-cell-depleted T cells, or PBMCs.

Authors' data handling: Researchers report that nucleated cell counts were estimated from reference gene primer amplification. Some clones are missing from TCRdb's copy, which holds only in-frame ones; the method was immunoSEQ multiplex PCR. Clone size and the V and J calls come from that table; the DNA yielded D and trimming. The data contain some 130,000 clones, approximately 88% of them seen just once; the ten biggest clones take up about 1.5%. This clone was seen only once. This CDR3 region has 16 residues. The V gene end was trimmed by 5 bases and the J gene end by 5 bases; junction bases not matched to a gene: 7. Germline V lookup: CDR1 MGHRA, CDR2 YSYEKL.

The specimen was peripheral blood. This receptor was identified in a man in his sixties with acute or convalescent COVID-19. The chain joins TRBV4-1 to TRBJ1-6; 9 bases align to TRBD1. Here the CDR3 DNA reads TGCGCCAGCAGCTCCCTAGGACAGGGGAATAATTCACCCCTCCACTTT. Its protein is CASSSLGQGNNSPLHF.